A selection of T cell receptor beta chains follows, all from one sample in a study. MiXCR was run by TCRdb on the 5' RACE reads, yielding one entry per CDR3 protein. The table has approximately 11,000 distinct CDR3 sequences, around 28% seen once; the top ten hold 2.5% to 3.5%. What was sequenced was Tregs sorted from a lymph node. These receptors originate from a female donor with breast cancer. Each CDR3 is given with its conserved first and last residue. A D gene is named only where the DNA matches it firmly. Clone size is given for some rows only: seen once, a few or many times, or a class if the clone is expanded.

TRBV15	TRBJ2-7	-	many	TGTGCCACCAGCCCGGACTGGGCCTACGAGCAGTACTTC	CATSPDWAYEQYF
TRBV10-2	TRBJ1-5	-	many	TGCGCCAGCAGTGTTCCAGGAAATCAGCCCCAGCATTTT	CASSVPGNQPQHF
TRBV29-1	TRBJ1-1	-	medium-sized	TGCAGCGTTGTTTCGGGATCCGAAGCTTTCTTT	CSVVSGSEAFF
TRBV24-1	TRBJ2-1	-	-	TGTGCCACCAGTGATCGGGTCGAGGACAATGAGCAGTTCTTC	CATSDRVEDNEQFF
TRBV5-1	TRBJ1-2	-	many	TGCGCCAGCAGCCTTGTTCAGAGCCCATCGCCCTATGGCTACACCTTC	CASSLVQSPSPYGYTF
TRBV5-4	TRBJ1-1	-	medium-sized	TGTGCCAGCAGCTCCCGCCGGGGGGGCGGAACTGAAGCTTTCTTT	CASSSRRGGGTEAFF
TRBV5-1	TRBJ2-2	-	many	TGCGCCAGCAGCTTGCACACTAGGCCCGGGGAGCTGTTTTTT	CASSLHTRPGELFF
TRBV5-1	TRBJ2-7	TRBD2	medium-sized	TGCGCCAGCAGCTTGGGTTGGACTAGCATTGAGCAGTACTTC	CASSLGWTSIEQYF
TRBV5-1	TRBJ2-1	-	medium-sized	TGCGCCAGCAGCTTGGAGGGGATAGCCTACAATGAGCAGTTCTTC	CASSLEGIAYNEQFF
TRBV15	TRBJ2-3	TRBD2	few	TGTGCCACCAGCAGAGATACGCTAGCGGGAGGATCCACAGGTACGCAGTATTTT	CATSRDTLAGGSTGTQYF
TRBV27	TRBJ2-1	-	-	-	CTSSSSLAGVTEQFF
TRBV20-1	TRBJ2-1	-	-	TGCAGTGCTAGCCGGACTATCCACAATGAGCAGTTCTTC	CSASRTIHNEQFF
TRBV7-3	TRBJ2-3	-	few	TGTGCCAGCAGCTTGAGCGGAACTAGCACAGATACGCAGTATTTT	CASSLSGTSTDTQYF
TRBV2	TRBJ2-7	-	medium-sized	TGTGCCAGTTTGTCGGACCTCACATACGAGCAGTACTTC	CASLSDLTYEQYF
TRBV19	TRBJ2-1	TRBD1	few	TGTGCCAGTACCGATGGGGACAGCACCTACAATGAGCAGTTCTTC	CASTDGDSTYNEQFF
TRBV4-1	TRBJ2-5	-	many	TGCGCCAGCAGCCAAGTGACAGGAGCTACAGTACAAGAGACCCAGTACTTC	CASSQVTGATVQETQYF
TRBV20-1	TRBJ2-1	TRBD2	many	TGCAGTGCTAAAAGGACTAGCTTCATCTATGAGCAGTTCTTC	CSAKRTSFIYEQFF
TRBV7-9	TRBJ1-1	TRBD1	medium-sized	TGTGCCAGCAGCTTGCAGACAGGGGGCCTGAACACTGAAGCTTTCTTT	CASSLQTGGLNTEAFF
TRBV12-3/TRBV12-4	TRBJ1-5	-	-	TGTGCCTGCAGTTTGGCGGGACCTTCTAGTCCCCAGCATTTT	CACSLAGPSSPQHF
TRBV6-5	TRBJ2-1	TRBD2	many	TGTGCCAGCAGTCCAATAGCGGGAATAGGCTACAATGAGCAGTTCTTC	CASSPIAGIGYNEQFF
TRBV10-3	TRBJ1-2	-	medium-sized	TGTGCCATCAGGAAAACCGCAGGGATCCCTAACTATGGCTACACCTTC	CAIRKTAGIPNYGYTF
TRBV25-1	TRBJ1-1	-	many	TGTGCCAGCAGTGACCCGGGACATAGAGCTTTCTTT	CASSDPGHRAFF
TRBV5-1	TRBJ2-1	-	medium-sized	TGCGCCAGCAGCCTGGCGGTGGGGTTGACCAATGAGCAGTTCTTC	CASSLAVGLTNEQFF
TRBV2	TRBJ1-1	-	many	TGTGCCAGCAGCCCCATGAACACTGAAGCTTTCTTT	CASSPMNTEAFF
TRBV18	TRBJ1-5	-	many	TGTGCCAGCTCACCGGACGGAGGCAATCAGCCCCAGCATTTT	CASSPDGGNQPQHF
TRBV15	TRBJ1-1	-	-	TGTGCCACCAGCAGAGAGTGGAGGGGCACTGAAGCTTTCTTT	CATSREWRGTEAFF
TRBV7-9	TRBJ2-7	TRBD2	-	TGTGCCAGCAGCCCCCCACCGGGACTAGCAGACGAGCAGTACTTC	CASSPPPGLADEQYF
TRBV19	TRBJ2-1	-	-	TGTGCCAGTAGTGTAGGGGGCTCCTACAATGAGCAGTTCTTC	CASSVGGSYNEQFF